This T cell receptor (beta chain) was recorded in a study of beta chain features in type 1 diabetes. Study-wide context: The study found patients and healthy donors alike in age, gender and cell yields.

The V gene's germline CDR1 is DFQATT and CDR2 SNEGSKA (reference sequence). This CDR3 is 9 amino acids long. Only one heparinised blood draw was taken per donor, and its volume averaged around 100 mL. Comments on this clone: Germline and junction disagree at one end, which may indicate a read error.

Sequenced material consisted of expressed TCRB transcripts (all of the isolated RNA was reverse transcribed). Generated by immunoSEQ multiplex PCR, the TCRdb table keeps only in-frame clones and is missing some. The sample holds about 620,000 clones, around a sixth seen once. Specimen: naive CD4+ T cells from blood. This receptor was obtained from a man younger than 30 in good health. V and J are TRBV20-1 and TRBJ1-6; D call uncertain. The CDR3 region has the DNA TGCAGTGCCACACTTGATGCAAGCTTT. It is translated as CSATLDASF.